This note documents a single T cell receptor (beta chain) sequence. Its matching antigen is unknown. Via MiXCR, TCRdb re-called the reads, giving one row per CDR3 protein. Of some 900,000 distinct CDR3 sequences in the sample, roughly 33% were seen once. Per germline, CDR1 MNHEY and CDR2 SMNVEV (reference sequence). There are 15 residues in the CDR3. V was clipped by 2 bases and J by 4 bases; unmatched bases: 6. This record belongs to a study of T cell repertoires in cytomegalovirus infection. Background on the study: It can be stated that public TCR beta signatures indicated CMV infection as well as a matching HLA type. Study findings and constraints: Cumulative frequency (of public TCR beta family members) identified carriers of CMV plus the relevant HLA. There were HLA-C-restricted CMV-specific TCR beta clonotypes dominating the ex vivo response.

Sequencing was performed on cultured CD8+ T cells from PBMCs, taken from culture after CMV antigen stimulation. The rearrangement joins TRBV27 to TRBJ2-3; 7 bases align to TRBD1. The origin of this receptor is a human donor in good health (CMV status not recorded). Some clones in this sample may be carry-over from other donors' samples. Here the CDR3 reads CASSLLRGLADTQYF. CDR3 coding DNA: TGTGCCAGCAGTTTACTTAGGGGGCTGGCAGATACGCAGTATTTT.